This TCR beta chain was sequenced during a study of blood T cell repertoires in COVID-19. Across the study: Some COVID-19 samples were acute and others convalescent; all came from the United States, Italy and Spain. The cDNA or gDNA used as material had been derived from T cells, B-cell-depleted T cells, or PBMCs.

The germline V gene has CDR1 SGHDT and CDR2 YYEEEE. V was pared by 4 bases and J by 7 bases, with 9 bases of the junction left unmatched. The CDR3 spans 16 residues. TCRdb's table, derived via immunoSEQ multiplex PCR, lists solely in-frame clones and lacks some. This table holds under 150,000 clones, over 60% found once. The table lists this clone with a few counts. The J gene is TRBJ2-2, the V gene TRBV5-6, with TRBD1 matching 11 bases. Sequencing used peripheral blood. The sequence came from a man aged 80 or over with acute or convalescent COVID-19. The CDR3 region is CASSPGDRGKLGELFF. The DNA for the CDR3 is TGTGCCAGCAGCCCCGGGGACAGGGGGAAGCTCGGGGAGCTGTTTTTT.